The rows below give T cell receptor beta chains drawn from one sample of a study of T cells in tuberculosis. Clones were sequenced by immunoSEQ multiplex PCR, and TCRdb holds only the in-frame ones, with some missing. The sample has tens of thousands of clones, about 96% seen once. Sequences were obtained from PBMCs. The receptors were sampled from a donor between 10 and 35 years old with latent tuberculosis or without tuberculosis infection. CDR3s include the opening cysteine and the closing phenylalanine or tryptophan.

CDR3 protein	V gene	J gene
CASSYQVNYGYTF	TRBV6-5	TRBJ1-2
CASSFSQGWEETQYF	TRBV5-1	TRBJ2-5
CASSLGASRIYNEQFF	TRBV5-5	TRBJ2-1
CASSLSIRGTEAFF	TRBV27	TRBJ1-1
CASSEPRDPRGGDTQYF	TRBV2	TRBJ2-3
CASSVSRGQNGYTF	TRBV9	TRBJ1-2
CASHPLAGGTDTQYF	TRBV27	TRBJ2-3
CASSQSTSGGSTSYEQYF	TRBV4-3	TRBJ2-7
CAISSISNQPQHF	TRBV10-3	TRBJ1-5
CASSQGAWNTEAFF	TRBV19	TRBJ1-1
CASSHRGGDGDIQYF	TRBV5-8	TRBJ2-4
CASSPGGYEAFF	TRBV19	TRBJ1-1
CASSVATSGYNEQFF	TRBV9	TRBJ2-1
CAITAGGPSGNTIYF	TRBV10-3	TRBJ1-3
CASSWTESNQPQHF	TRBV7-9	TRBJ1-5
CASSPGTGVLGSYEQYF	TRBV11-3	TRBJ2-7
CASSLANDPLASTDTQYF	TRBV11-2	TRBJ2-3
CASSSGIVNTEAFF	TRBV2	TRBJ1-1
CASSPQYDTGITYTEAFF	TRBV7-9	TRBJ1-1
CASSQNEYGYTF	TRBV5-4	TRBJ1-2
CASTPRLMNTEAFF	TRBV25-1	TRBJ1-1
CASSPWDRGYNYGYTF	TRBV11-2	TRBJ1-2
CASSTVDRGNMNTEAFF	TRBV5-6	TRBJ1-1
CASSQDLLAVSGELFF	TRBV14	TRBJ2-2
CASSLREETQYF	TRBV5-1	TRBJ2-5
CASSSPRTGLFEQYF	TRBV27	TRBJ2-7
CASGPAGGTEAFF	TRBV7-3	TRBJ1-1
CASSLHDRGQKAFF	TRBV5-4	TRBJ1-1
CASSLGTQETQYF	TRBV10-1	TRBJ2-5
CSGRDRSTGELFF	TRBV29-1	TRBJ2-2
CAWTRGSNEAFF	TRBV30	TRBJ1-1
CASSMRAESLNTEAFF	TRBV19	TRBJ1-1
CASSFGAGKTNIQYF	TRBV27	TRBJ2-4
CSARGSYEQYF	TRBV29-1	TRBJ2-7
CASSTRTPSNQPQHF	TRBV2	TRBJ1-5
CASGLVPTGNDEQYF	TRBV12-5	TRBJ2-7
CASSLTTRAGMSTDTQYF	TRBV27	TRBJ2-3
CASSLSGGSYNSPLHF	TRBV27	TRBJ1-6
CASSPPMGVQNTEAFF	TRBV18	TRBJ1-1
CASSDVAGPGTEAFF	TRBV10-1	TRBJ1-1
CASSLQGTTNEKLFF	TRBV6-1	TRBJ1-4
CAWSVPGHSNQPQHF	TRBV30	TRBJ1-5
CASSRGQGRNEQYF	TRBV7-9	TRBJ2-7
CASSVLSGTDTQYF	TRBV5-8	TRBJ2-3
CASSPTRRDRGSSYEQYF	TRBV11-2	TRBJ2-7
CASSPVTYNSPLHF	TRBV27	TRBJ1-6
CAAGRTANTEAFF	TRBV25-1	TRBJ1-1
CASSPPTRADTQYF	TRBV18	TRBJ2-3
CASSLQGGPYEQYF	TRBV6-6	TRBJ2-7
CASRTPGTVPTYEQYF	TRBV6-6	TRBJ2-7
CASKKPGQGNEQYF	TRBV27	TRBJ2-7
CASSEYGAVDVSYGYTF	TRBV6-1	TRBJ1-2
CASRTRDQPQHF	TRBV6-1	TRBJ1-5
CASSLGAWGEQYF	TRBV27	TRBJ2-7
CASSQDRGVQPQHF	TRBV6-6	TRBJ1-5